This T cell receptor (beta chain) was obtained from a study of blood T cell repertoires in COVID-19. Study background: Acute and convalescent COVID-19 samples came from the United States, Italy and Spain. In each case, the material was cDNA or gDNA derived from T cells, B-cell-depleted T cells, or PBMCs.

The table lists this clone with a few counts. In the authors' workflow: Reference gene primer amplification gave estimated nucleated cell counts. The data were produced by immunoSEQ multiplex PCR, yet TCRdb's version contains in-frame clones alone and is incomplete. V, J and clone size were drawn from that table, and D and trimming were deduced from the DNA. In the table there are about 200,000 clones, around 89% of which are singletons. The sample comprised peripheral blood. The sequence came from a man in his fifties or sixties with acute or convalescent COVID-19.

CDR3 residues: CASSPLGTGEKLFF. For the CDR3, the DNA is TGTGCCAGCAGCCCCCTCGGAACGGGTGAAAAACTGTTTTTT. The chain is built from TRBV7-9 and TRBJ1-4; D remains unclear. Deletions cut 5 bases from V and 7 bases from J, with 14 bases between. The CDR3 covers 14 residues. Germline values: CDR1 SEHNR, CDR2 FQNEAQ (reference sequence).